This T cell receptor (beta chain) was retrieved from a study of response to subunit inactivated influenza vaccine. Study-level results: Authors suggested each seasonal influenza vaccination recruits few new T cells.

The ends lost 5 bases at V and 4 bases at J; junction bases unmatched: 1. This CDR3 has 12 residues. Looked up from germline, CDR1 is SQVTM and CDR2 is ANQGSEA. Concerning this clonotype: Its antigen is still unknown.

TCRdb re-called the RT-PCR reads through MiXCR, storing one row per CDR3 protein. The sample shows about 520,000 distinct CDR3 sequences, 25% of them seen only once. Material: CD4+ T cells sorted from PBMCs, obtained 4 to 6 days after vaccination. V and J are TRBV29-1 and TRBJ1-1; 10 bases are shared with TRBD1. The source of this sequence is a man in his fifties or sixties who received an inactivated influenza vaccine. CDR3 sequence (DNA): TGCAGCGTTAGACAGGGGGCCACTGAAGCTTTCTTT. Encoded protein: CSVRQGATEAFF.